This T cell receptor (beta chain) was profiled in a study of OX40 agonist ivuxolimab in advanced cancers. This table comes from immunoSEQ multiplex PCR, and its TCRdb copy is limited to in-frame clones, with some not included. The data contain around 67,000 clones, roughly nine tenths of them seen just once; the ten biggest clones take up 2% to 2.5%. Germline V lookup: CDR1 SGHNT, CDR2 YYREEE (reference sequence). V trimming: 2 bases; J trimming: 3 bases; junction bases outside the gene matches: 3. The CDR3 consists of 15 residues. This rearrangement joins TRBV5-4 to TRBJ2-3, with 10 bases identical to TRBD1. The material was CD4+ or CD8+ T cells sorted from blood, obtained in a trial of the OX40 agonist ivuxolimab. This clonotype was obtained from an adult with an advanced solid tumor such as melanoma, head and neck, liver or kidney cancer. Written as DNA, the CDR3 is TGTGCCAGCAGCTTACCGGGACAGGGGACAGATACGCAGTATTTT. Residues: CASSLPGQGTDTQYF.